Described below is a single T cell receptor beta chain sequence and its context. Its antigen is still unknown. This sample is part of a study of cytomegalovirus exposure and HLA in healthy donors. For the study at large: Among the approximately 400 genotyped donors, 70% to 90% were placed in the Caucasian-associated ancestry cluster.

CDR3 size: 14 residues. V was pared by 1 base and J by 8 bases, with 4 bases of the junction left unmatched. Germline V gene lookup returns CDR1 KGHSH and CDR2 LQKENI. Findings and limits, study-wide: Excluded: some indistinguishable V segments such as TRBV6-2 and TRBV6-3.

It was with 60 Vbeta and 13 Jbeta primers that the PCR ran. Clones were sequenced by immunoSEQ multiplex PCR, and TCRdb holds only the in-frame ones, with some missing. The table for this sample gives 70,000 to 80,000 clones. The TCR comes from a man in his forties in good health and CMV-seronegative. Sequences were obtained from PBMCs. The gene calls are TRBV18 and TRBJ1-4; TRBD1 agrees at 7 bases. Here the CDR3 DNA reads TGTGCCAGCTCACCACGACAGGGAGGAGAAAAACTGTTTTTT. It is translated as CASSPRQGGEKLFF.